This T cell receptor (beta chain) was obtained from a study of shared clonotypes between healthy human individuals. Germline lookup yields CDR1 SGHRS and CDR2 YFSETQ. V dropped 1 base and J dropped 0 bases, with 9 bases sitting between them. The CDR3 is made up of 15 amino acids. Memory CD4+ cells were the fraction left after CD45RA+ naive selection. A word on this clone: Its antigen is undetermined.

Study results and limitations: Clonotypes which were not shared had lower generation probabilities than clonotypes that all four donors shared. Rarefaction revealed incomplete sorted-subset sequencing despite large depth. Clonotype sharing among the donors was expected to vary with sequencing depth.

TCRdb keeps only in-frame clones here, not all; method: immunoSEQ multiplex PCR. The sample carries some 980,000 clones, approximately 76% recorded once. This receptor was identified in a young man in good health. Sequencing input: memory CD4+ T cells sorted from blood. Subset described: CD45RA-negative fraction. The V call is TRBV5-1, the J call TRBJ2-3, with D tentatively TRBD1 or TRBD2 (6 bases each). DNA for the CDR3: TGCGCCAGCAGCTTGTGGGGGGCTAGCACAGATACGCAGTATTTT. Translating it yields CASSLWGASTDTQYF. Supplemented by reference TRBV5-1 and TRBJ2-3, the full variable domain reads KAGVTQTPRYLIKTRGQQVTLSCSPISGHRSVSWYQQTPGQGLQFLFEYFSETQRNKGNFPGRFSGRQFSNSRSEMNVSTLELGDSALYLCASSLWGASTDTQYFGPGTRLTVL.